A selection of T cell receptor beta chains follows, all from one sample in a study of human T cells and chemical hapten exposure. TCRdb processed the RACE reads anew with MiXCR; each CDR3 protein has one entry. The profile shows some 120,000 distinct CDR3 sequences, over 10% of them singletons. Specimen: whole blood, collected in connection with sensitization to the hapten diphenylcyclopropenone (DPC). The receptors were gathered from a woman in her forties or fifties with alopecia areata. Some clones in this sample may be carry-over from other donors' samples. Both conserved end residues are part of each CDR3.

v_call cdr3_aa
TRBV2 CASSRTSQGPYEQYF
TRBV20-1 CSANPNLSYNSPLHF
TRBV11-3 CASSPRLSGSGANVLTF
TRBV3-1 CASSTATDTQYF
TRBV7-2 CASSLERGGHYGYTF
TRBV5-4 CASSLERGITDTQYF
TRBV9 CASSVSGVQNTIYF
TRBV28 CASSTYGAVTGELFF
TRBV2 CASRGNPASSNTEAFF
TRBV10-2 CASSDYGPGTGGGNTIYF
TRBV28 CASRQDRDGYTF
TRBV3-1 CASSLMPDRGTDTQYF
TRBV5-1 CASSLAGPNNEQFF
TRBV20-1 CSARARDRNSYEQYF
TRBV6-1 CASSEWGNQPQHF
TRBV4-1 CASSQVTGLPKDGYTF
TRBV6-6 CASRPPGTSGTYNEQFF
TRBV7-9 CASRPKPAGEAGELFF
TRBV20-1 CSAPRPGATYEQYF
TRBV6-6 CASNSMTSGVSDTQYF
TRBV7-6 CASSSPGGGNEKLFF
TRBV11-3 CASSLLPSMETQYF
TRBV18 CASSFGTQDTQYF
TRBV4-1 CASSQSSGWQRNTGELFF
TRBV6-2/TRBV6-3 CASSYSLLAEPRQETQYF
TRBV28 CASRSGTDPDTQYF
TRBV15 CATSGGPSSYNEQFF
TRBV7-9 CASPRLQDLGNEQFF
TRBV7-2 CASSLNAQNNEQFF
TRBV5-1 CATTWGPGGTEAFF
TRBV21-1 CASNGRNSTDTQYF
TRBV27 CASRPRGAYEQYF
TRBV19 CASSIQAGGRYEQYF
TRBV6-1 CASSEPTVNQPQHF
TRBV7-8 CASSPQGSGNTIYF
TRBV7-2 CASSPNAAIAYGYTF
TRBV19 CASRISGDTQYF
TRBV28 CASSGGGYGYTF